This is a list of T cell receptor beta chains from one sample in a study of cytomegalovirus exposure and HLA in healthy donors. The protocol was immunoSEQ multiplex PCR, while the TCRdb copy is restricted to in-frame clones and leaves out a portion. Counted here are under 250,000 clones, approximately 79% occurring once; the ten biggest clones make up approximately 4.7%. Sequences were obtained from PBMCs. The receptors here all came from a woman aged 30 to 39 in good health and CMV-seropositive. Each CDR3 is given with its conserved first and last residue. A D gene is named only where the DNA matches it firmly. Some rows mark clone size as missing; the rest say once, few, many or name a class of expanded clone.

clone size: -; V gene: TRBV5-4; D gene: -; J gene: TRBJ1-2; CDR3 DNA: TGTGCCAGCAGCCGCCCGGGAGGGAGACTCTATGGCTACACCTTC; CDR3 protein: CASSRPGGRLYGYTF
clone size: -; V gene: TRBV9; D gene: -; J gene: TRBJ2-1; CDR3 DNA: TGTGCCAGCAGCGGGCAACAGGGTCCTACCTACAATGAGCAGTTCTTC; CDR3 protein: CASSGQQGPTYNEQFF
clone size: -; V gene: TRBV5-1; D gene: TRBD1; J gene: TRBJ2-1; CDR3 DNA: TGCGCCAGCAGCTTGGGGGACAGACTACTCCATGAGCAGTTCTTC; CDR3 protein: CASSLGDRLLHEQFF
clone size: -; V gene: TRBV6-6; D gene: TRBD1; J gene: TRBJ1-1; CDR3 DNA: TGTGCCAGCAGCTACCGGGACAGGGGGAACACTGAAGCTTTCTTT; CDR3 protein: CASSYRDRGNTEAFF
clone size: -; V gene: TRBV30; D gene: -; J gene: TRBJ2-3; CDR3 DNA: TGTGCCTGGAGTTCCCCCCTAAGCACAGATACGCAGTATTTT; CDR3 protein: CAWSSPLSTDTQYF
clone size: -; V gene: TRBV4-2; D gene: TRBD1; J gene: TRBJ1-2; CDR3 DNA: TGTGCCAGCAGCCAAATGTTCCGGACAGGGGTCGGAGGCTACACCTTC; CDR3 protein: CASSQMFRTGVGGYTF
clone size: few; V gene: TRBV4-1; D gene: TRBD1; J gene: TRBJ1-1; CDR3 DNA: TGCGCCAGCAGCTCCCGGACAGGCCTAAACACTGAAGCTTTCTTT; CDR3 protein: CASSSRTGLNTEAFF
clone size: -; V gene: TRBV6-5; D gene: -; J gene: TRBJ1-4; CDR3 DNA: TGTGCCAGCAGCCAGAACAGGGTTGAAAAACTGTTTTTT; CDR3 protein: CASSQNRVEKLFF
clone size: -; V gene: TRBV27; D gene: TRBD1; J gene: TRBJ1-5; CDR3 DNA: TGTGCCAGCAGTTTATACGGCAGGGGGCTAATTGGCAATCAGCCCCAGCATTTT; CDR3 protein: CASSLYGRGLIGNQPQHF
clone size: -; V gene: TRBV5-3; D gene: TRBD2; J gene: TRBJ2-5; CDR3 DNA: TGTGCCAGAAGCTCGGGACTAGCGGGAAACCAAGAGACCCAGTACTTC; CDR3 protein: CARSSGLAGNQETQYF
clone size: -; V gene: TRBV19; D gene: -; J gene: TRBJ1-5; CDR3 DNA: TGTGCCAGTACCTCGCCCACAGGGATCCCGAAGCCCCAGCATTTT; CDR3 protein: CASTSPTGIPKPQHF
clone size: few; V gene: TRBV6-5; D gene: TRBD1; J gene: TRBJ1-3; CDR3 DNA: TGTGCCAGCAGTCGGGACAGCTCTGGAAACACCATATATTTT; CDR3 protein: CASSRDSSGNTIYF
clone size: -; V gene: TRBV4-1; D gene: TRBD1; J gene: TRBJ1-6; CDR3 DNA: TGCGCCAGCAGCCACCGGCCCGGGACAGGGGGCCTCTTAGACTCCTATAATTCACCCCTCCACTTT; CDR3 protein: CASSHRPGTGGLLDSYNSPLHF
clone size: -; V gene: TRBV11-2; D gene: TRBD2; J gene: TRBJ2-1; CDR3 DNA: TGTGCCAGCAGCTCCCCCGCTAGCGGCTACTACAATGAGCAGTTCTTC; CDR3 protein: CASSSPASGYYNEQFF
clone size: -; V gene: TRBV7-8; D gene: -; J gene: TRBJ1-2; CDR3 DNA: TGTGCCAGCAGCTTAGTATTACGCGGCGGCTACACCTTC; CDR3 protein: CASSLVLRGGYTF
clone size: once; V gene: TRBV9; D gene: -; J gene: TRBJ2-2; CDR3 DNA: TGTGCCAGCAGCCCTGTTCGGGGTCGTGGCGGGGAGCTGTTTTTT; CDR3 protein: CASSPVRGRGGELFF
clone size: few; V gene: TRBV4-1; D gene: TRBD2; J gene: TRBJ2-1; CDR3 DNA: TGCGCCAGCAGCCAAGTTTGGACTAGCGGGACGAGCTCCTACAATGAGCAGTTCTTC; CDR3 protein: CASSQVWTSGTSSYNEQFF
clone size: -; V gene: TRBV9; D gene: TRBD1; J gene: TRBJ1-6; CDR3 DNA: TGTGCCAGCAGCGTCCTCTGGGACAGCTATAATTCACCCCTCCACTTT; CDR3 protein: CASSVLWDSYNSPLHF
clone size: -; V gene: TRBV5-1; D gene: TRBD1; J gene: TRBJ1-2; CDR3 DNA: TGCGCCAGCAGGGAGGCACAGGGGGCATGGGGCTACACCTTC; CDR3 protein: CASREAQGAWGYTF
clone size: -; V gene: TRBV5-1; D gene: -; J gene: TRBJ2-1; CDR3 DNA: TGCGCCAGCAGCAGGAGCTCCTACAATGAGCAGTTCTTC; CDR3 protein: CASSRSSYNEQFF
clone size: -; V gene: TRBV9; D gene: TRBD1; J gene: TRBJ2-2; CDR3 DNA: TGTGCCAGCAGCCCGGACAGGGGTAGAGAGACCGGGGAGCTGTTTTTT; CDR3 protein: CASSPDRGRETGELFF
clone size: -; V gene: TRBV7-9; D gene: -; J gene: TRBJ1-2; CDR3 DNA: TGTGCCAGCAGCTCCGGACCGAGGGACTATGGCTACACCTTC; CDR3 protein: CASSSGPRDYGYTF
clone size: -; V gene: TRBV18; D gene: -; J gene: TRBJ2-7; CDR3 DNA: TGTGCCAGCTCACCGGAGGGCGAGCAGTACTTC; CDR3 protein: CASSPEGEQYF
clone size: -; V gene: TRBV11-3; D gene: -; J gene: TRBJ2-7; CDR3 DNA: TGTGCCAGCAGCCAATCCTATCGCTACGAGCAGTACTTC; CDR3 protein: CASSQSYRYEQYF
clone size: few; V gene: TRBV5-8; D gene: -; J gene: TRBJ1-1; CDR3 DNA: TGTGCCAGCAGCTTGGGACACGCGAACACTGAAGCTTTCTTT; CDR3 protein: CASSLGHANTEAFF
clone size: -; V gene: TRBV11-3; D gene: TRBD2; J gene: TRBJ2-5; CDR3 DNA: TGTGCCAGCAGCTTAGAGGTAGCGGAGCGGGGAGAGACCCAGTACTTC; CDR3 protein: CASSLEVAERGETQYF
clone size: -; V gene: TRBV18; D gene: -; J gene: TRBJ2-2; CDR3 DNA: TGTGCCAGCTCACCACCGGCGGGTACCGGGGAGCTGTTTTTT; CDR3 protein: CASSPPAGTGELFF
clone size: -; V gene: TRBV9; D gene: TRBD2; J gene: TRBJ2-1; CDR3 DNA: TGTGCCAGCAGCGTAAGCTCGGGTAGCGGGAGAAATGAGCAGTTCTTC; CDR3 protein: CASSVSSGSGRNEQFF
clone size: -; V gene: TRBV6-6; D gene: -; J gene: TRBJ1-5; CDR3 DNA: TGTGCCAGCAGTTATTTGCCGATAGATCAGCCCCAGCATTTT; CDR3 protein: CASSYLPIDQPQHF
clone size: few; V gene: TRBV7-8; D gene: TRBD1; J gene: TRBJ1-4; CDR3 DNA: TGTGCCAGCAGCTTAGAGGGACAGGGGATCCCCTTTAATGAAAAACTGTTTTTT; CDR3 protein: CASSLEGQGIPFNEKLFF
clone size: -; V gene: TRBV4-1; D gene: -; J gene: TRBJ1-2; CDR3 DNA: TGCGCCAGCAGCCAAGATGGTCGAGGGTCTGGGTATGGCTACACCTTC; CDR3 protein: CASSQDGRGSGYGYTF
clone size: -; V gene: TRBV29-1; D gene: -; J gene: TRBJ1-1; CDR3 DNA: TGCAGCGTTCCAGGACAGTTGAACACTGAAGCTTTCTTT; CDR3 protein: CSVPGQLNTEAFF
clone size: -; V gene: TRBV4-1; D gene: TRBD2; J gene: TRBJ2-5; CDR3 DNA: TGCGCCAGCAGCCTGGCTAGCGGGGGGTCCCAAGAGACCCAGTACTTC; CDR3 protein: CASSLASGGSQETQYF